The 32 T cell receptor beta chains in this list originate from one sample, sequenced in a study of control samples from healthy donors and cancer patients. Sequencing was performed with immunoSEQ multiplex PCR; in TCRdb, only in-frame clones are kept and a portion is missing. The sample holds 45,000 to 65,000 clones; about nine tenths are singletons and the top ten take around two fifths. The source material was PBMCs. The source is a man aged 50 to 60 with head and neck cancer.

This clone has just a few counts. The chain carries TRBV5-6 and TRBJ2-3; D possibly corresponds to TRBD1 (5 bases). The germline gives CDR1 SGHDT, CDR2 YYEEEE. Trimming took off 1 base at V and 2 bases at J, with 14 bases between the two ends. The CDR3 sequence is 16 residues long. The CDR3 sequence: CASSLLLVGPTDTQYF. CDR3 DNA: TGTGCCAGCAGCTTGTTGCTGGTGGGGCCCACAGATACGCAGTATTTT.

This chain joins TRBV5-4 and TRBJ2-3, with 7 nucleotides matching TRBD1. Germline V lookup: CDR1 SGHNT, CDR2 YYREEE (reference sequence). The V and J ends lost 3 bases and 0 bases, in that order; junction bases with no gene match: 1. This CDR3 is 14 amino acids long. CDR3 protein: CASSWDSSTDTQYF. The DNA for the CDR3 is TGTGCCAGCAGCTGGGACAGCAGCACAGATACGCAGTATTTT. Variable domain in full (rest from reference TRBV5-4 and TRBJ2-3): ETGVTQSPTHLIKTRGQQVTLRCSSQSGHNTVSWYQQALGQGPQFIFQYYREEENGRGNFPPRFSGLQFPNYSSELNVNALELDDSALYLCASSWDSSTDTQYFGPGTRLTVL.

The chain couples TRBV10-3 to TRBJ2-3, with TRBD2 identical over 7 bases. The V segment lost 10 bases and the J segment 3 bases; nucleotides outside the gene matches: 13. This CDR3 contains 15 residues. Germline V gene sequence: CDR1 ENHRY, CDR2 SYGVKD. For the CDR3, the DNA is TGTGCCACACGGGGGGAGCCGGGCGAGACAGATACGCAGTATTTT. It specifies CATRGEPGETDTQYF.

This chain links TRBV11-2 with TRBJ2-7; 14 bases are shared with TRBD2. J was trimmed by 7 bases and V by 3 bases; bases with no gene match: 8. Looked up from germline, CDR1 is SGHAT and CDR2 is FQNNGV. CDR3 size: 16 residues. The CDR3 spells CASSLGTSGGVEEQYF. In DNA form, the CDR3 reads TGTGCCAGCAGCTTGGGGACTAGCGGGGGAGTGGAAGAGCAGTACTTC.

This chain joins TRBV30 and TRBJ1-1, with D uncertain. Germline loops: CDR1 GTSNPN, CDR2 SVGIG (reference sequence). V lost 7 bases and J lost 7, with 16 bases in between. There are 12 residues in the CDR3. CDR3 in DNA: TGTGCCTTAACCCCCCGGTCACTTGAAGCTTTCTTT. Its translation is CALTPRSLEAFF.

The J gene is TRBJ2-2, the V gene TRBV19; no definite D call. CDR3 length: 13 residues. From germline, CDR1 is LNHDA and CDR2 SQIVND (reference sequence). Trimming removed 10 bases at V and 4 bases at J, with 13 bases between. The CDR3 DNA reads TGTGCCACCTCCCTAACTATCACCGGGGAGCTGTTTTTT. Translation gives CATSLTITGELFF.

The V call is TRBV27, the J call TRBJ2-7; 8 bases are a match to TRBD1. V shed 6 bases, J shed 2 bases, and the junction held 6 bases outside the gene matches. This CDR3 contains 14 residues. Germline V CDR1 and CDR2: MNHEY, SMNVEV (reference sequence). The CDR3 sequence: CASRPGQAPYEQYF. The CDR3 region has the DNA TGTGCCAGCAGACCGGGACAGGCCCCCTACGAGCAGTACTTC.

This rearrangement joins TRBV28 to TRBJ2-5; tentative D call: TRBD2 (6 bases). The CDR3 spans 16 residues. Germline values: CDR1 MDHEN, CDR2 SYDVKM. Between the trimmed V and J ends, which lost 2 bases and 5 bases, there was a span of 18 bases. The CDR3 is CASSLPAGGSRETQYF. The CDR3 bases are TGTGCCAGCAGTTTACCTGCAGGAGGGTCCCGGGAGACCCAGTACTTC.

This clone has a single count. This chain uses TRBV7-9 with TRBJ2-1, with 9 bases fitting TRBD2. The trim removed 5 bases at V and 0 bases at J, leaving 2 bases unmatched. CDR3 size: 15 residues. Looked up from germline, CDR1 is SEHNR and CDR2 is FQNEAQ (reference sequence). The CDR3 region has the DNA TGTGCCAGCAGCCGGCGGGAGGGCTCCTACAATGAGCAGTTCTTC. Its translation: CASSRREGSYNEQFF.

The rearrangement joins TRBV28 to TRBJ1-4, with 8 bases aligning to TRBD1. With 5 bases clipped from V and 7 bases from J, the junction kept 18 bases outside the gene matches. This CDR3 region has 18 residues. CDR1 MDHEN and CDR2 SYDVKM come from the germline V gene. The CDR3 region has the DNA TGTGCCAGCAGTCCCCCCGTGAGACAGGGGATACGAGGTGAAAAACTGTTTTTT. Amino acids: CASSPPVRQGIRGEKLFF.

This chain joins TRBV13 and TRBJ2-3; 10 nucleotides line up with TRBD2. Germline trimming cut 5 bases from V and 4 bases from J; bases unmatched to any gene: 12. The CDR3 covers 17 residues. CDR1 is PRHDT and CDR2 is FYEKMQ in the germline V gene (reference sequence). CDR3 sequence reads: CASSIWISGGAPDTQYF. CDR3 sequence (DNA): TGTGCCAGCAGCATTTGGATAAGCGGGGGGGCCCCAGATACGCAGTATTTT.

The count of this clone is one. The rearrangement links TRBV19 to TRBJ1-1, with D unresolved. This CDR3 has 12 residues. The germline gives CDR1 LNHDA, CDR2 SQIVND (reference sequence). The V and J ends lost 6 bases and 4 bases respectively, with 9 bases between them. The CDR3 DNA is TGTGCCAGTAGCCCCATGGGCACTGAAGCTTTCTTT. It yields the protein CASSPMGTEAFF.

Only one count was recorded for this clone. This rearrangement joins TRBV5-1 to TRBJ2-7; maybe TRBD2 (5 bases). This CDR3 comprises 13 residues. V was shortened by 0 bases and J by 3 bases, with 7 bases between the two germline ends. Germline V CDR1 and CDR2: SGHRS, YFSETQ. CDR3: CASSLERDYEQYF. CDR3 nucleotide sequence: TGCGCCAGCAGCTTGGAGAGGGACTACGAGCAGTACTTC.

The gene calls are TRBV2 and TRBJ2-3; the D gene is possibly TRBD2 (6 bases). V shed 0 bases and J shed 2 bases, with 12 bases lying between them. The CDR3 consists of 16 residues. Germline V gene sequence: CDR1 SNHLY, CDR2 FYNNEI. This CDR3 reads CASSEARREITDTQYF. In nucleotides, the CDR3 is TGTGCCAGCAGTGAAGCGCGACGGGAGATCACAGATACGCAGTATTTT.

The CDR3 protein is CASSSSYRRGVAYEQYF. The CDR3 DNA is TGTGCCAGCAGTTCCTCTTACCGCAGGGGAGTGGCGTACGAGCAGTACTTC. This chain connects TRBV28 to TRBJ2-7, with D tentatively TRBD1 (6 bases). Trimming stripped 4 bases from V and 4 bases from J, with 23 bases between. This CDR3 has 17 amino acids. Germline values: CDR1 MDHEN, CDR2 SYDVKM.

This rearrangement joins TRBV5-4 to TRBJ2-5, with D uncertain. The length of the CDR3 is 14 residues. CDR1 SGHNT and CDR2 YYREEE come from the germline V gene (reference sequence). V was trimmed by 1 base and J by 0 bases, leaving 7 bases between them. CDR3 DNA sequence: TGTGCCAGCAGCTTGATCGGTAACCAAGAGACCCAGTACTTC. This translates into CASSLIGNQETQYF.

This clone was found once. The chain carries TRBV7-9 and TRBJ2-7; the match to TRBD2 covers 10 bases. The CDR3 has 15 residues. V shed 5 bases, J shed 5 bases, and the junction held 9 bases outside the gene matches. Germline V gene sequence: CDR1 SEHNR, CDR2 FQNEAQ (reference sequence). The CDR3 DNA sequence: TGTGCCAGCAGCCCCCCAGCGGGAGGGTCACACGAGCAGTACTTC. Amino acid sequence: CASSPPAGGSHEQYF.

The genes are TRBV2 and TRBJ1-2; maybe TRBD1 (6 bases). Trimming took off 8 bases at V and 6 bases at J, with 19 bases between the two ends. The V gene's germline CDR1 is SNHLY and CDR2 FYNNEI. The CDR3 covers 14 residues. The CDR3 loop is CASYTDRFGDGYTF. The CDR3 DNA is TGTGCCAGCTATACTGACAGGTTTGGGGATGGCTACACCTTC.

The V gene is TRBV18, the J gene TRBJ1-2; the D is unclear. Germline CDR1 and CDR2: KGHSH and LQKENI. The CDR3 has 13 residues. Trimming pared 4 bases from V and 8 bases from J, leaving 14 bases between. DNA for the CDR3: TGTGCCAGCTCACAGGGTCCTACCGACGGCTACACCTTC. It encodes CASSQGPTDGYTF.

The V gene is TRBV3-1 (or the pseudogene TRBV3-2), the J gene TRBJ2-7; perhaps TRBD1 as D (5 bases). Trimming removed 0 bases from V and 5 bases from J, with 8 bases in between. CDR3 length equals 13 residues. Germline CDR1 and CDR2: LGHDT and YNNKEL (reference sequence). The CDR3 nucleotides are TGTGCCAGCAGCCAAGAGTGGGGCGACGAGCAGTACTTC. Its translation is CASSQEWGDEQYF.

This clone was found a few times. The V call is TRBV29-1, the J call TRBJ1-1; possible D gene TRBD1, 5 bases. This CDR3 spans 13 amino acids. Deletions cut 6 bases from V and 7 bases from J, with 18 bases between. Germline-derived CDR1 and CDR2 are SQVTM and ANQGSEA. The CDR3 region has the DNA TGCAGCGTCTGGACAAACTCTGGGCTTGAAGCTTTCTTT. This sequence encodes CSVWTNSGLEAFF.

The chain employs TRBV5-5 and TRBJ1-1, with D possibly being TRBD1 (6 bases). V was trimmed by 7 bases and J by 1 base, leaving 14 bases between them. Per germline, CDR1 SGHKS and CDR2 YYEKEE (reference sequence). CDR3 size: 14 residues. The CDR3 spells CASSRGGGNTEAFF. The CDR3 bases are TGTGCCAGCTCACGGGGAGGGGGGAACACTGAAGCTTTCTTT.

The chain recombines TRBV14 with TRBJ2-7, with 11 positions matching TRBD1. V lost 0 bases, J lost 3 bases, and 4 bases stayed unmatched. The V gene's germline CDR1 is SGHDN and CDR2 FVKESK. The CDR3 length is 16 residues. The CDR3 sequence is CASSQDLGTGGYEQYF. The CDR3 DNA follows: TGTGCCAGCAGCCAAGATCTCGGGACAGGGGGCTACGAGCAGTACTTC.

The chain recombines TRBV7-8 with TRBJ2-4; D is unresolved. Germline V gives CDR1 SGHVS, CDR2 FQNEAQ. The CDR3 has 19 amino acids. Trimming pared 1 base from V and 2 bases from J, leaving 21 bases between. CDR3 DNA sequence: TGTGCCAGCAGCTTAGGCTCCCTGCTAAGAGACCTCACCAAAAACATTCAGTACTTC. This gives the protein CASSLGSLLRDLTKNIQYF.

This chain joins TRBV15 and TRBJ1-1; D gene ambiguous. CDR1 and CDR2 from the germline V gene are LNHNV and YYDKDF (reference sequence). The V and J ends lost 0 bases and 8 bases respectively, with 10 bases between them. The CDR3 is 13 amino acids. The CDR3 region has the DNA TGTGCCACCAGCAGAGAGGGTAGCAGGGAAGCTTTCTTT. It encodes CATSREGSREAFF.

The V gene is TRBV11-2, the J gene TRBJ2-1; D unresolved. Germline CDR1 is SGHAT and CDR2 is FQNNGV. V was clipped by 4 bases and J by 0 bases, with 19 bases between them. The CDR3 is 18 amino acids. The CDR3 region is CASSYRFSKALSYNEQFF. Here the CDR3 DNA reads TGTGCCAGCAGCTATCGATTTTCTAAAGCGCTCTCCTACAATGAGCAGTTCTTC. Full variable domain (outside the CDR3, taken from reference TRBV11-2 and TRBJ2-1): EAGVAQSPRYKIIEKRQSVAFWCNPISGHATLYWYQQILGQGPKLLIQFQNNGVVDDSQLPKDRFSAERLKGVDSTLKIQPAKLEDSAVYLCASSYRFSKALSYNEQFFGPGTRLTVL.

V and J are TRBV28 and TRBJ1-5, with D hard to call. V was cut by 5 bases and J by 7 bases, with 6 bases left in between. Germline V gene sequence: CDR1 MDHEN, CDR2 SYDVKM. The CDR3 extends over 11 amino acids. This chain's CDR3 is CASSRFQPQHF. CDR3 sequence (DNA): TGTGCCAGCAGTAGATTCCAGCCCCAGCATTTT.

V and J are TRBV28 and TRBJ1-4; TRBD1 is a possible D gene (6 bases). The V and J ends lost 5 bases and 0 bases respectively, with 13 bases between them. Germline-derived CDR1 and CDR2 are MDHEN and SYDVKM. There are 16 residues in the CDR3. The CDR3 loop is CASSITGMATNEKLFF. The CDR3 DNA sequence: TGTGCCAGCAGTATCACAGGGATGGCAACTAATGAAAAACTGTTTTTT.

The chain couples TRBV10-2 to TRBJ2-7; 7 nucleotides align to TRBD1. Looked up from germline, CDR1 is WSHSY and CDR2 is SAAADI. This CDR3 comprises 14 residues. Unmatched junction bases numbered 10, after V lost 6 bases and J lost 5 bases. The CDR3 DNA sequence: TGCGCCAGCAGGGCCCAGACAGGGCTCCACGAGCAGTACTTC. Protein product: CASRAQTGLHEQYF.

V is TRBV6-1 and J is TRBJ1-5; D gene uncertain. V was clipped by 3 bases and J by 5 bases, with 8 bases between them. Per germline, CDR1 MNHNS and CDR2 SASEGT. The CDR3 contains 13 residues. Here the CDR3 DNA reads TGTGCCAGCAGTGACGGGCCCCATCAGCCCCAGCATTTT. This sequence encodes CASSDGPHQPQHF.

This clone was seen once. The chain joins TRBV7-2 to TRBJ2-7; the match to TRBD2 covers 10 bases. The germline V gene has CDR1 SGHTA and CDR2 FQGNSA. The CDR3 spans 15 residues. Trimming took 2 bases from V and 0 from J; bases not matched to a gene: 1. CDR3 residues: CASSLSGGGSYEQYF. CDR3 nucleotide sequence: TGTGCCAGCAGCTTAAGCGGGGGGGGCTCCTACGAGCAGTACTTC.

The chain couples TRBV6-2 or TRBV6-3 to TRBJ1-1; perhaps TRBD1 as D (5 bases). V lost 3 bases and J 4 bases, leaving 15 bases between the germline ends. This CDR3 has 15 residues. CDR1 is MNHEY and CDR2 is SVGEGT in the germline V gene. The CDR3 DNA sequence: TGTGCCAGCAGTTATCAGGGCCCCGTCGTCACTGAAGCTTTCTTT. Encoded protein: CASSYQGPVVTEAFF.